This record looks at one T cell receptor beta chain sequence and its context. The data were taken from a study of blood T cell repertoires in COVID-19. Profiling relied on immunoSEQ multiplex PCR, and the TCRdb table lists in-frame clones only, not all of them. The table shows around 260,000 clones, with approximately 85% occurring only once. V lost 9 bases to trimming and J lost 4 bases, with 22 bases between them. This CDR3 spans 16 amino acids. Germline V gene sequence: CDR1 SNHLY, CDR2 FYNNEI. The gene calls are TRBV2 and TRBJ1-3; D might be TRBD1 (6 bases). This TCR was sampled from a human donor in a cohort sampled during active COVID-19. Sequencing input: peripheral blood. CDR3 bases: TGTGCCAGAAACCGGGACAAGGATCACTCCGGAAACACCATATATTTT. Its protein product is CARNRDKDHSGNTIYF.